This T cell receptor (beta chain) comes out of a study of blood T cell repertoires in COVID-19. The V and J ends lost 7 bases and 4 bases, in that order; junction bases with no gene match: 6. Germline CDR1 and CDR2: SQVTM and ANQGSEA. The CDR3 is 14 residues long. Sequencing was performed with immunoSEQ multiplex PCR; in TCRdb, only in-frame clones are kept and a portion is missing. The sample holds hundreds of thousands of clones, roughly 85% seen once. The sequence was collected from a woman aged 50 to 65 with acute COVID-19. Sample: PBMCs or T cells enriched from blood (not recorded which). This chain links TRBV29-1 with TRBJ2-3; 12 bases match TRBD1. The CDR3 protein is CSGGTGGDSDTQYF. CDR3 sequence (DNA): TGCAGCGGGGGGACAGGGGGCGACTCAGATACGCAGTATTTT.